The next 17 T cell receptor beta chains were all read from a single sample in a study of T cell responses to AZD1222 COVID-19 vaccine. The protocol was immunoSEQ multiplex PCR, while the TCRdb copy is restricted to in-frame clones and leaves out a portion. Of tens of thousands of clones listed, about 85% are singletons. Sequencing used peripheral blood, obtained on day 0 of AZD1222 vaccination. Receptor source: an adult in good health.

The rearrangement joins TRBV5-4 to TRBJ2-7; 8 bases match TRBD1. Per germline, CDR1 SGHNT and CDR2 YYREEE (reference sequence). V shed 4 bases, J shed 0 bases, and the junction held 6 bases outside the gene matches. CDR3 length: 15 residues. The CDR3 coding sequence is TGTGCCAGCAGCCCGGGACAGGATAGCTCCTACGAGCAGTACTTC. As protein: CASSPGQDSSYEQYF.

The CDR3 loop is CASSTGTAREQYF. CDR3 nucleotide sequence: TGTGCCAGCAGCACCGGGACAGCACGCGAGCAGTACTTC. The chain couples TRBV6-5 to TRBJ2-7; 7 bases fit TRBD1. V lost 6 bases to trimming and J lost 6 bases; unmatched junction nucleotides: 8. In germline, CDR1 is MNHEY, CDR2 SVGAGI. The CDR3 has 13 residues.

In DNA, the CDR3 is TGTGCCAGCAGCCGAGGTAGGACGGCCCTATCCGCCACCTTC. This sequence encodes CASSRGRTALSATF. V usage is TRBV7-9 and J usage is TRBJ1-2; no clear D gene. V lost 5 bases, J lost 13 bases, and 23 bases lay in between. The V gene's germline CDR1 is SEHNR and CDR2 FQNEAQ (reference sequence). CDR3 length: 14 amino acids.

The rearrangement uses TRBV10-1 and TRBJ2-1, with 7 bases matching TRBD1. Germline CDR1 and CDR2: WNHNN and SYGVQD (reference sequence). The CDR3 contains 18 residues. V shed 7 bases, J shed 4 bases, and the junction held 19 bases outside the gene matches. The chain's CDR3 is CASTGQLPSHISYNEQFF. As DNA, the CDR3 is TGCGCCAGCACGGGACAGCTCCCTTCCCACATATCTTACAATGAGCAGTTCTTC.

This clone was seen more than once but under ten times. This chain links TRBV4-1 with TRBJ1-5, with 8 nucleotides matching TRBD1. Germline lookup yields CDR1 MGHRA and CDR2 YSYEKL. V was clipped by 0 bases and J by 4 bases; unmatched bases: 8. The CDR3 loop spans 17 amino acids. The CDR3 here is CASSQDLLDRENQPQHF. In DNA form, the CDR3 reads TGCGCCAGCAGCCAAGACTTGTTGGACAGGGAGAATCAGCCCCAGCATTTT.

CDR3 sequence: CASSWAGQGVAYEQYF. The CDR3 DNA sequence: TGCGCCAGCAGCTGGGCGGGACAGGGTGTCGCCTACGAGCAGTACTTC. The chain couples TRBV5-1 to TRBJ2-7, with 9 bases fitting TRBD1. Germline CDR1 is SGHRS and CDR2 is YFSETQ. There are 16 residues in the CDR3. The ends lost 3 bases at V and 2 bases at J; junction bases unmatched: 9.

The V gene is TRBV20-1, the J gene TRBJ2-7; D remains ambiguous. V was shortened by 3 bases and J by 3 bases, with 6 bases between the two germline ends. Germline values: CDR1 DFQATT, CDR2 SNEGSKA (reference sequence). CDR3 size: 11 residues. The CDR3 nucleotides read TGCAGTGCTAGTCCCCTCTACGAGCAGTACTTC. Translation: CSASPLYEQYF.

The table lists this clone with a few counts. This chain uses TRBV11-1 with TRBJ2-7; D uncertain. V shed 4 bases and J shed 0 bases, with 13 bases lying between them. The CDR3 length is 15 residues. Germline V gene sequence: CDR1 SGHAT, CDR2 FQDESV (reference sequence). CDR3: CASSSVVGSSYEQYF. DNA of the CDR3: TGTGCCAGCAGCTCCGTGGTTGGAAGCTCCTACGAGCAGTACTTC. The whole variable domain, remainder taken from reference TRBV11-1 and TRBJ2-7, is EAEVAQSPRYKITEKSQAVAFWCDPISGHATLYWYRQILGQGPELLVQFQDESVVDDSQLPKDRFSAERLKGVDSTLKIQPAELGDSAMYLCASSSVVGSSYEQYFGPGTRLTVT.

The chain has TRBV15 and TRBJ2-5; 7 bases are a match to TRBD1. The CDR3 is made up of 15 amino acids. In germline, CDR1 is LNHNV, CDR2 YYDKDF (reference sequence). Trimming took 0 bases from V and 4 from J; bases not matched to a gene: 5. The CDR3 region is CATSRDPRTGETQYF. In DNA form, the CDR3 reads TGTGCCACCAGCAGAGACCCCCGGACAGGAGAGACCCAGTACTTC.

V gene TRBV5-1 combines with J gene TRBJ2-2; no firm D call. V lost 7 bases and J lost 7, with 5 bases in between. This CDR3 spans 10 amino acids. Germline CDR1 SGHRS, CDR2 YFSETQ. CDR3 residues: CASVRGELFF. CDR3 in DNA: TGCGCCAGCGTGCGCGGGGAGCTGTTTTTT.

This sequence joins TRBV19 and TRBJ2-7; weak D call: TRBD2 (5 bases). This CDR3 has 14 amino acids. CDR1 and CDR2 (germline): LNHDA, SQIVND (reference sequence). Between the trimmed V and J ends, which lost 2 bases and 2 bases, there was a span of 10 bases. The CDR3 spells CASSIFGGTYEQYF. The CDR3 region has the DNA TGTGCCAGTAGTATATTCGGAGGCACCTACGAGCAGTACTTC.

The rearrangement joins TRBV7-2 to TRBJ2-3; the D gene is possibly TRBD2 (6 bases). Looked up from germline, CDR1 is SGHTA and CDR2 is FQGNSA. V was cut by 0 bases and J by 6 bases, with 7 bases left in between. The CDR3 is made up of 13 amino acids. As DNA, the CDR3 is TGTGCCAGCAGCTTAGCTCGGGGGGATACGCAGTATTTT. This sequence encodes CASSLARGDTQYF.

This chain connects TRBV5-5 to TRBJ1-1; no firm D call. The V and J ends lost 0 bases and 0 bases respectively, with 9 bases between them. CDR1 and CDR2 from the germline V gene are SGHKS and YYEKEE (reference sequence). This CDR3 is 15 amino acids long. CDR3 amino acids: CASSLGHNMNTEAFF. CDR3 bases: TGTGCCAGCAGCTTGGGTCACAACATGAACACTGAAGCTTTCTTT.

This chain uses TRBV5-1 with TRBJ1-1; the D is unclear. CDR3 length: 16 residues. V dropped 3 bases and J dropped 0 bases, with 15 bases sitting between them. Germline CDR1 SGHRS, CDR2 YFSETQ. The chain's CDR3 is CASSSTPAVMNTEAFF. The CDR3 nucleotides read TGCGCCAGCAGCTCGACTCCGGCCGTTATGAACACTGAAGCTTTCTTT.

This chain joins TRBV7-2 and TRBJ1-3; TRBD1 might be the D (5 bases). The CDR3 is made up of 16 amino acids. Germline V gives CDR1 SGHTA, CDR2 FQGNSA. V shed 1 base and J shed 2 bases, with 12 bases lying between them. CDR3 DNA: TGTGCCAGCAGCTTAGAGTACAGGCTTACTGGAAACACCATATATTTT. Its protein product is CASSLEYRLTGNTIYF. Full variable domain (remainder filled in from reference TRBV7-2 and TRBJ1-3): GAGVSQSPSNKVTEKGKDVELRCDPISGHTALYWYRQSLGQGLEFLIYFQGNSAPDKSGLPSDRFSAERTGGSVSTLTIQRTQQEDSAVYLCASSLEYRLTGNTIYFGEGSWLTVV.

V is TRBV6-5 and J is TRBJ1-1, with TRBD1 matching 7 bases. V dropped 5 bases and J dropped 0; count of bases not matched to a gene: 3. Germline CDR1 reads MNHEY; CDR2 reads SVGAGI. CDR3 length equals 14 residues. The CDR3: CASSPDRMNTEAFF. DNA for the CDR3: TGTGCCAGCAGTCCGGACAGGATGAACACTGAAGCTTTCTTT.

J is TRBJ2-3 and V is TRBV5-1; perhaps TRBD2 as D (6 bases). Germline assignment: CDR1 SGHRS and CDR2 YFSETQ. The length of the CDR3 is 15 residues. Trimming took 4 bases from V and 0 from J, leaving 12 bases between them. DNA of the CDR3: TGCGCCAGCAGCCTTAGCGGAGCTAGCACAGATACGCAGTATTTT. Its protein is CASSLSGASTDTQYF.